This T cell receptor (beta chain) came from a study of glioma-infiltrating T cells. Findings and limits, study-wide: Above-expected tissue-blood divergence occurred in all gliomas, most in low-grade ones.

V trimming: 5 bases; J trimming: 6 bases; junction bases outside the gene matches: 1. Germline values: CDR1 MDHEN, CDR2 SYDVKM. The CDR3 spans 11 residues. The iRepertoire nested amplicon-rescue multiplex PCR amplified TCR alpha and beta CDR3s from RNA. Input was 100-400 ng of tissue mRNA or PBMC total RNA. TCRdb redid the calling of the multiplex PCR reads with MiXCR, one entry per CDR3 protein. The sample consists of about 130,000 distinct CDR3 sequences, more than 20% of them appearing once. This clonotype has at least ten counts. Its target is unknown. The sequence came from a human donor with low-grade glioma or glioblastoma, undergoing nonglioma brain surgery, or in good health (not recorded which). This rearrangement joins TRBV28 to TRBJ2-7; 7 nucleotides line up with TRBD2. The sequenced sample consisted of glioma tissue, nonneoplastic brain tissue, or PBMCs (not recorded which). CDR3 DNA sequence: TGTGCCAGCAGTAGCGGGGTCGAGCAGTACGTC. It specifies CASSSGVEQYV.